These 11 T cell receptor beta chains share one sample of origin, sequenced in a study of long-term antiretroviral therapy in people with HIV. The immunoSEQ assay was v3.0, run at survey level. Sequenced by immunoSEQ multiplex PCR; TCRdb stores in-frame clones only, minus some. Altogether around 40,000 clones are present, roughly 90% being singletons, with the ten largest covering around 3.9%. The input for sequencing was unsorted PBMCs, taken just before starting antiretroviral therapy. The receptor source for this set is a woman between 18 and 30 years old with HIV.

Comments on this clone: The junction departs from the called germline gene at one end, perhaps through a read error. The genes are TRBV7-7 and TRBJ1-5; D is unclear. The V gene's germline CDR1 is SSHAT and CDR2 FNYEAQ (reference sequence). The CDR3 length is 16 residues. The CDR3 sequence: CASSLAAAYSNQPQHF. CDR3 nucleotides: TGTGCTAGCAGCTTAGCGGCAGCCTATAGCAATCAGCCCCAGCATTTT.

The chain has TRBV5-5 and TRBJ1-1, with D possibly being TRBD1 (5 bases). This CDR3 has 11 amino acids. Germline V gives CDR1 SGHKS, CDR2 YYEKEE (reference sequence). V was cut by 7 bases and J by 6 bases, with 10 bases left in between. CDR3 bases: TGTGCCAGCGGTGTGGGGGCTGAAGCTTTCTTT. Its protein is CASGVGAEAFF.

V and J are TRBV5-1 and TRBJ2-7; 8 nucleotides agree with TRBD1. V shed 3 bases and J 4 bases; nucleotides not matched to a gene: 9. CDR3 length: 15 residues. The germline CDR1 and CDR2 sequences are SGHRS and YFSETQ. CDR3 residues: CASSSNRGRGYEQYF. Written as DNA, the CDR3 is TGCGCCAGCAGCTCAAACAGGGGGAGAGGGTACGAGCAGTACTTC.

This clone was detected a few times. This chain uses TRBV6-1 with TRBJ1-5; D not certain. The germline CDR1 and CDR2 sequences are MNHNS and SASEGT. This CDR3 has 15 amino acids. V dropped 0 bases and J dropped 9 bases, with 15 bases sitting between them. CDR3 in amino acids: CASSEALSTSMPQHF. CDR3 nucleotide sequence: TGTGCCAGCAGTGAAGCGCTGTCAACGTCTATGCCCCAGCATTTT.

The rearrangement joins TRBV7-3 to TRBJ2-7; a possible D gene is TRBD2 (6 bases). The CDR3 covers 15 residues. V lost 5 bases, J lost 3 bases, and 17 bases lay in between. Looked up from germline, CDR1 is SGHTA and CDR2 is FQGTGA. The CDR3 nucleotides read TGTGCCAGCAGCCTAGGAGGGCGGGATCGCTACGAGCAGTACTTC. It encodes CASSLGGRDRYEQYF.

J is TRBJ1-1 and V is TRBV19; 8 nucleotides match TRBD1. Germline V gene sequence: CDR1 LNHDA, CDR2 SQIVND (reference sequence). V was pared by 1 base and J by 10 bases, with 14 bases of the junction left unmatched. This CDR3 has 16 amino acids. CDR3 DNA: TGTGCCAGTAGTATAGGGTCGGGACAGGTTAATGGTGGAGCTTTCTTT. Translated: CASSIGSGQVNGGAFF. The variable domain in full, with the rest retrieved from reference TRBV19 and TRBJ1-1, is DGGITQSPKYLFRKEGQNVTLSCEQNLNHDAMYWYRQDPGQGLRLIYYSQIVNDFQKGDIAEGYSVSREKKESFPLTVTSAQKNPTAFYLCASSIGSGQVNGGAFFGQGTRLTVV.

The chain links TRBV7-3 to TRBJ2-1; D perhaps matches TRBD1 (6 bases). CDR1 SGHTA and CDR2 FQGTGA come from the germline V gene. This CDR3 has 16 residues. Trimming shortened V by 5 bases and J by 6 bases, and 20 bases separated the two germline ends. CDR3 DNA: TGTGCCAGCAGCGGACCGGGGTGGTCAGGGGTCAATGAGCAGTTCTTC. It encodes CASSGPGWSGVNEQFF.

This chain links TRBV5-8 with TRBJ1-1, with 10 bases identical to TRBD1. The CDR3 covers 15 residues. V was pared by 4 bases and J by 6 bases, with 9 bases of the junction left unmatched. CDR1 is SGHTS and CDR2 is YDEGEE in the germline V gene. The CDR3 reads CASSREGQGFSEAFF. The CDR3 DNA sequence: TGTGCCAGCAGCCGGGAGGGACAGGGGTTCTCTGAAGCTTTCTTT.

The chain employs TRBV5-1 and TRBJ2-7; TRBD2 might be the D (6 bases). Germline lookup yields CDR1 SGHRS and CDR2 YFSETQ. The CDR3 consists of 13 residues. The V gene lost 4 bases and the J gene lost 3 bases, with 11 bases spanning the gap. CDR3 loop: CASSRPEGYEQYF. The DNA for the CDR3 is TGCGCCAGCAGCCGACCGGAGGGCTACGAGCAGTACTTC.

The chain couples TRBV27 to TRBJ1-5; 7 positions agree with TRBD1. Germline V lookup: CDR1 MNHEY, CDR2 SMNVEV (reference sequence). J was trimmed by 1 base and V by 5 bases; bases with no gene match: 5. The CDR3 has 15 residues. The CDR3 nucleotides are TGTGCCAGCAGTGACCAGGGGGTCAGCAATCAGCCCCAGCATTTT. Translation gives CASSDQGVSNQPQHF.

The CDR3 DNA is TGTGCCAGCAGCCGTAACAGGGGCCCGCCCCCTGGGGCCAACGTCCTGACTTTC. Translation gives CASSRNRGPPPGANVLTF. The chain couples TRBV7-9 to TRBJ2-6; 7 nucleotides align to TRBD1. The CDR3 loop spans 18 amino acids. Germline assignment: CDR1 SEHNR and CDR2 FQNEAQ (reference sequence). V dropped 5 bases and J dropped 2; count of bases not matched to a gene: 12.